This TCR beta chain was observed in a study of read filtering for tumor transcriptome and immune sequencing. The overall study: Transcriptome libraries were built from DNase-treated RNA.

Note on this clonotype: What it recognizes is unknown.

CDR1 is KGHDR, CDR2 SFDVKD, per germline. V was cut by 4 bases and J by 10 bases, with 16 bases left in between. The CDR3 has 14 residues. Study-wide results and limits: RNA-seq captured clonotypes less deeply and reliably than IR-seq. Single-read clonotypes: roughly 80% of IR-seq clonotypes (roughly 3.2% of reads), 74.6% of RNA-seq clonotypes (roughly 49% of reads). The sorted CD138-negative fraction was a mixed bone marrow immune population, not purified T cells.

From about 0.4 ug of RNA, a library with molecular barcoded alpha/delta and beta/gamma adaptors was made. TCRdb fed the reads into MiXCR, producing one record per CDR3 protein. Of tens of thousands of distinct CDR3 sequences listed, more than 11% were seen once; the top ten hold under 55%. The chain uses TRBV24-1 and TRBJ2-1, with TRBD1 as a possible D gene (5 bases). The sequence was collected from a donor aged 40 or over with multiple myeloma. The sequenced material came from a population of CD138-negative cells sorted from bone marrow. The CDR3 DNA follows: TGTGCCACCAGTGACTACAGGTCACTCAAAGAGCAGTTCTTC. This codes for CATSDYRSLKEQFF.